The 27 T cell receptor beta chains presented below share a single source sample, sequenced in a study of early T cells in non-severe SARS-CoV-2 infection (TCRdb year 2021). The library was produced with 5' RACE. The sequencer was a NextSeq 500. TCRdb trimmed the raw reads at Q25, called clones with MiXCR and kept productive beta chains. Entries are consolidated by CDR3 protein sequence, retaining the most common genes and DNA. The sample yields about 77,000 distinct CDR3 sequences; about 5% were counted once. The biggest ten clones account for less than 9.5% of the sample. The sequencing used whole blood, collected at baseline. The origin of the receptors is an adult who was a healthcare worker with PCR-confirmed SARS-CoV-2 infection or an uninfected control (not recorded which).

In its sample, this clonotype was seen a few times. DNA for the CDR3: TGTGCCAGCAGCTTAGGGGGGCCGCGCGGGGTTATCAATGAGCAGTTCTTC. Residues: CASSLGGPRGVINEQFF. The chain links TRBV7-8 to TRBJ2-1; D tentatively reads TRBD1 or TRBD2 (6 bases each). Germline V gene sequence: CDR1 SGHVS, CDR2 FQNEAQ. This CDR3 has 17 amino acids. V shed 1 base and J shed 6 bases, with 19 bases lying between them. Full variable domain (missing parts from reference TRBV7-8 and TRBJ2-1): GAGVSQSPRYKVAKRGQDVALRCDPISGHVSLFWYQQALGQGPEFLTYFQNEAQLDKSGLPSDRFFAERPEGSVSTLKIQRTQQEDSAVYLCASSLGGPRGVINEQFFGPGTRLTVL.

This clonotype appeared many times. The chain employs TRBV20-1 and TRBJ1-1, with D hard to call. Germline V gene lookup returns CDR1 DFQATT and CDR2 SNEGSKA (reference sequence). This CDR3 has 15 residues. Between the trimmed V and J ends, which lost 3 bases and 4 bases, there was a span of 18 bases. CDR3 sequence: CSASPSGIWGTEAFF. CDR3 nucleotides: TGCAGTGCTAGTCCTTCGGGAATCTGGGGCACTGAAGCTTTCTTT.

There are many counts of this clonotype. The CDR3 DNA reads as TGCAGTGCTAGCGGGAGTCCTGCAAGCAATGAGCAGTTCTTC. As protein: CSASGSPASNEQFF. The chain couples TRBV20-1 to TRBJ2-1, with D tentatively TRBD2 (6 bases). The CDR3 has 14 residues. V was shortened by 3 bases and J by 6 bases, with 15 bases between the two germline ends. CDR1 is DFQATT and CDR2 is SNEGSKA in the germline V gene (reference sequence).

The chain links TRBV12-3 or TRBV12-4 to TRBJ2-7; D may be TRBD1 (5 bases). This CDR3 region has 14 residues. The V end was cut by 1 base, the J end by 6 bases, with 13 bases between. CDR3 bases: TGTGCCAGCAGTTTAGATAGGGGCTGGGGCGAGCAGTACTTC. This sequence encodes CASSLDRGWGEQYF.

Ten or more counts support this clonotype. The chain joins TRBV29-1 to TRBJ2-2, with no clear D. Trimming shortened V by 6 bases and J by 6 bases, and 17 bases separated the two germline ends. The CDR3 has 14 residues. Germline values: CDR1 SQVTM, CDR2 ANQGSEA. DNA for the CDR3: TGCAGCGTGGAGAGAACGGGTGCGGCCGGGGAGCTGTTTTTT. Translation: CSVERTGAAGELFF.

The table lists this clonotype with many counts. The chain carries TRBV27 and TRBJ2-3, with TRBD2 matching 7 bases. Germline trimming cut 3 bases from V and 5 bases from J; bases unmatched to any gene: 8. Germline V lookup: CDR1 MNHEY, CDR2 SMNVEV (reference sequence). The CDR3 contains 15 residues. The CDR3 DNA follows: TGTGCCAGCAGTTTGGGGCGGGAGTGGAGAGATACGCAGTATTTT. This translates into CASSLGREWRDTQYF.

This clonotype was counted only a few times. As DNA, the CDR3 is TGCGCCAGCAGTGAGTCTTTGGCTCGCGAGCAGTACTTC. It yields the protein CASSESLAREQYF. The rearrangement links TRBV10-1 to TRBJ2-7; no clear D. Germline CDR1 reads WNHNN; CDR2 reads SYGVQD (reference sequence). This CDR3 contains 13 residues. Trimming cost V 0 bases and J 6 bases, with 9 bases left between them.

CDR3 region: CAWSPFTGNQPQHF. The CDR3 nucleotides are TGTGCCTGGAGCCCCTTCACAGGAAATCAGCCCCAGCATTTT. This rearrangement joins TRBV30 to TRBJ1-5, with a tentative D call TRBD1 (5 bases). The V end lost 3 bases, the J end lost 4 bases, and 13 bases lay between the germline ends. CDR3 length: 14 residues. CDR1 is GTSNPN, CDR2 SVGIG, per germline (reference sequence).

At least ten counts were recorded for this clonotype. The chain is built from TRBV20-1 and TRBJ2-1; the match to TRBD2 covers 12 bases. V was clipped by 6 bases and J by 9 bases; unmatched bases: 12. This CDR3 comprises 15 residues. Germline assignment: CDR1 DFQATT and CDR2 SNEGSKA (reference sequence). CDR3 residues: CSAFSSGRALSEQFF. Written as DNA, the CDR3 is TGCAGTGCCTTCTCTAGCGGGAGGGCCCTCAGTGAGCAGTTCTTC.

This clonotype has ten or more counts. The rearrangement links TRBV29-1 to TRBJ2-1, with D perhaps TRBD1 or TRBD2 (5 bases each). Trimming removed 0 bases at V and 8 bases at J, with 17 bases between. The CDR3 has 15 residues. From germline, CDR1 is SQVTM and CDR2 ANQGSEA. CDR3 nucleotides: TGCAGCGTTGAAGATCCCCGCAGGGTTAGCGATGAGCAGTTCTTC. Its translation is CSVEDPRRVSDEQFF.

V and J are TRBV7-8 and TRBJ2-1, with 9 bases identical to TRBD2. CDR1 is SGHVS and CDR2 is FQNEAQ in the germline V gene. The CDR3 extends over 15 amino acids. Germline trimming cut 1 base from V and 10 bases from J; bases unmatched to any gene: 8. CDR3 nucleotide sequence: TGTGCCAGCAGCTTAGGGGCTAGCGGGGCCCTCGAGCAGTTCTTC. It specifies CASSLGASGALEQFF.

This clonotype was observed a few times. V usage is TRBV5-1 and J usage is TRBJ2-3; D ambiguous. CDR1 and CDR2 from the germline V gene are SGHRS and YFSETQ. There are 15 residues in the CDR3. V lost 2 bases, J lost 0 bases, and 10 bases lay in between. DNA for the CDR3: TGCGCCAGCAGCTTAAACCGAGGAAGCACAGATACGCAGTATTTT. Translated, it gives CASSLNRGSTDTQYF.

This clonotype was recorded a few times. The V and J genes are TRBV5-1 and TRBJ2-7; possible D gene TRBD2, 6 bases. This CDR3 contains 14 residues. Germline CDR1 reads SGHRS; CDR2 reads YFSETQ. Trimming took 4 bases from V and 3 from J, leaving 14 bases between them. As DNA, the CDR3 is TGCGCCAGCAGCCCGGGACTCGAGAACTACGAGCAGTACTTC. Encoded protein: CASSPGLENYEQYF.

The gene calls are TRBV15 and TRBJ1-2; TRBD1 might be the D (6 bases). V shed 3 bases and J shed 1 base, with 9 bases lying between them. The CDR3 spans 14 residues. The germline CDR1 and CDR2 sequences are LNHNV and YYDKDF (reference sequence). The CDR3 here is CATSRDRLNYGYTF. The CDR3 DNA reads as TGTGCCACCAGCAGGGACAGACTTAACTATGGCTACACCTTC.

This clonotype was seen at least ten times. The chain recombines TRBV4-2 with TRBJ2-7; TRBD2 might be the D (5 bases). CDR3 length: 15 residues. Germline CDR1 LGHNA, CDR2 YNFKEQ. V gave up 0 bases and J gave up 5 bases, with 14 bases separating them. CDR3 DNA sequence: TGTGCCAGCAGCCAAGATGGTCTAGCCGGCAACGAGCAGTACTTC. Its translation: CASSQDGLAGNEQYF.

This clonotype was found many times. The chain uses TRBV20-1 and TRBJ2-1; D might be TRBD2 (6 bases). With 6 bases removed from V and 5 bases from J, the gap between germline ends came to 20 bases. This CDR3 has 15 amino acids. The V gene's germline CDR1 is DFQATT and CDR2 SNEGSKA (reference sequence). CDR3 sequence reads: CSAEGGERANNEQFF. Here the CDR3 DNA reads TGCAGTGCCGAGGGTGGGGAGCGGGCCAACAATGAGCAGTTCTTC.

There are a few counts of this clonotype. The rearrangement joins TRBV18 to TRBJ2-4; D might be TRBD2 (5 bases). Germline lookup yields CDR1 KGHSH and CDR2 LQKENI. V was shortened by 0 bases and J by 9 bases, with 9 bases between the two germline ends. The CDR3 consists of 13 residues. The CDR3 spells CASSPPGEAIQYF. For the CDR3, the DNA is TGTGCCAGCTCACCACCGGGAGAGGCCATTCAGTACTTC.

The rearrangement links TRBV5-1 to TRBJ2-2; D is perhaps TRBD1 (6 bases). CDR1 and CDR2 (germline): SGHRS, YFSETQ. The V gene lost 3 bases and the J gene lost 7 bases, with 13 bases spanning the gap. The CDR3 sequence is 14 residues long. The CDR3 DNA reads as TGCGCCAGCAGCTCCGGGACGGGACACGGGGAGCTGTTTTTT. It specifies CASSSGTGHGELFF.

This clonotype was seen a few times. This chain joins TRBV3-1 and TRBJ2-5; 8 bases are shared with TRBD2. The CDR3 contains 15 residues. Germline V lookup: CDR1 LGHDT, CDR2 YNNKEL (reference sequence). The J segment lost 2 bases and the V segment lost 4 bases, leaving 6 bases of the junction unmatched. CDR3 sequence: CASSLTGGSQETQYF. The CDR3, as DNA: TGTGCCAGCAGCCTAACGGGGGGGAGTCAAGAGACCCAGTACTTC.

The CDR3 loop reads CATGAGQGPGELFF. DNA for the CDR3: TGTGCCACCGGTGCGGGACAGGGCCCCGGGGAGCTGTTTTTT. The V and J genes are TRBV24-1 and TRBJ2-2; 9 nucleotides align to TRBD1. Trimming cost V 9 bases and J 6 bases; bases outside gene matches: 7. Germline CDR1 KGHDR, CDR2 SFDVKD. This CDR3 comprises 14 residues.

CDR3 amino acids: CASSLRDSLRGRAFF. The CDR3 DNA sequence: TGTGCCAGCAGTCTGAGGGACAGCCTTAGAGGTCGAGCTTTCTTT. The chain has TRBV28 and TRBJ1-1; 7 bases map to TRBD1. V shed 5 bases, J shed 10 bases, and the junction held 16 bases outside the gene matches. Per germline, CDR1 MDHEN and CDR2 SYDVKM. The CDR3 consists of 15 residues.

The V gene is TRBV5-1, the J gene TRBJ2-7; D gene unclear. V lost 2 bases, J lost 6 bases, and 15 bases lay in between. CDR1 and CDR2 (germline): SGHRS, YFSETQ. The CDR3 extends over 14 amino acids. CDR3 nucleotides: TGCGCCAGCAGCTTTGGCCCACTGCCCTCCGAGCAGTACTTC. Protein sequence: CASSFGPLPSEQYF.

At least ten counts were recorded for this clonotype. V usage is TRBV5-4 and J usage is TRBJ1-2, with D unresolved. The CDR3 consists of 15 residues. V was trimmed by 0 bases and J by 7 bases, leaving 16 bases between them. Germline V lookup: CDR1 SGHNT, CDR2 YYREEE (reference sequence). CDR3 DNA: TGTGCCAGCAGCTTGGTGTCGGGGAATGAGGGTGGCTACACCTTC. Protein sequence: CASSLVSGNEGGYTF.

The genes are TRBV19 and TRBJ2-1; TRBD2 aligns across 7 bases. V gave up 5 bases and J gave up 4 bases; unmatched junction bases: 11. From germline, CDR1 is LNHDA and CDR2 SQIVND (reference sequence). There are 16 residues in the CDR3. The CDR3 reads CASSPDHDSGYNEQFF. In DNA form, the CDR3 reads TGTGCCAGTAGTCCCGACCATGATAGCGGGTACAATGAGCAGTTCTTC.

The V gene is TRBV28, the J gene TRBJ2-3, with 7 nucleotides matching TRBD2. The CDR3 is 15 amino acids. J was trimmed by 6 bases and V by 1 base; bases with no gene match: 7. Germline V lookup: CDR1 MDHEN, CDR2 SYDVKM. The CDR3 sequence: CASSLFGRVRDTQYF. The CDR3 DNA reads as TGTGCCAGCAGTTTATTTGGGAGGGTCAGGGATACGCAGTATTTT.

The chain employs TRBV7-8 and TRBJ1-3; D is perhaps TRBD1 (6 bases). V was clipped by 1 base and J by 5 bases, with 12 bases between them. CDR1 and CDR2 (germline): SGHVS, FQNEAQ. CDR3 size: 15 residues. The chain's CDR3 is CASSLDRDNRNTIYF. In nucleotides, the CDR3 is TGTGCCAGCAGCTTAGACAGGGATAATAGAAACACCATATATTTT.

V gene TRBV6-5 combines with J gene TRBJ2-3; no firm D call. Germline V gene data show CDR1 as MNHEY and CDR2 as SVGAGI. Trimming took off 6 bases at V and 2 bases at J, with 12 bases between the two ends. The CDR3 is 14 residues long. The CDR3 loop reads CASSQLGSTDTQYF. The CDR3 DNA reads TGTGCCAGCAGCCAGCTCGGATCCACAGATACGCAGTATTTT.